The 15 T cell receptor beta chains below come from one sample, sequenced in a study of graft-versus-host responses after intestinal transplantation. This table comes from immunoSEQ multiplex PCR, and its TCRdb copy is limited to in-frame clones, with some not included. Counted here are roughly 120,000 clones, over 85% occurring once; the ten biggest clones make up roughly 0.11%. Their antigen targets remain unknown. The source material was unstimulated CD4+ T cells sorted from spleen or lymph node cells, sampled before intestinal transplant. Every receptor here comes from a human donor who received an intestinal transplant.

The chain recombines TRBV5-4 with TRBJ2-7, with 9 nucleotides matching TRBD2. Germline lookup yields CDR1 SGHNT and CDR2 YYREEE (reference sequence). The CDR3 is 18 residues long. The V and J ends lost 4 bases and 2 bases, in that order; junction bases with no gene match: 16. This CDR3 is CASSPRVQTSGLPYEQYF. For the CDR3, the DNA is TGTGCCAGCAGCCCGCGGGTTCAGACTAGCGGATTACCCTACGAGCAGTACTTC.

This chain links TRBV5-4 with TRBJ1-2; D is possibly TRBD1 (6 bases). V was shortened by 2 bases and J by 10 bases, with 15 bases between the two germline ends. The germline gives CDR1 SGHNT, CDR2 YYREEE (reference sequence). This CDR3 comprises 13 residues. DNA of the CDR3: TGTGCCAGCAGCTTAGGGGGGGTCGACGACTACACCTTC. It specifies CASSLGGVDDYTF. Variable domain in full (rest from reference TRBV5-4 and TRBJ1-2): ETGVTQSPTHLIKTRGQQVTLRCSSQSGHNTVSWYQQALGQGPQFIFQYYREEENGRGNFPPRFSGLQFPNYSSELNVNALELDDSALYLCASSLGGVDDYTFGSGTRLTVV.

This clone was observed a few times. This rearrangement joins TRBV18 to TRBJ1-2, with D unresolved. Between the trimmed V and J ends, which lost 3 bases and 8 bases, there was a span of 7 bases. Germline V CDR1 and CDR2: KGHSH, LQKENI. The CDR3 is 11 residues long. The CDR3, as DNA: TGTGCCAGCTCACCGGGCTCCGGCTACACCTTC. Translation gives CASSPGSGYTF.

This rearrangement joins TRBV9 to TRBJ2-1; D uncertain. Germline assignment: CDR1 SGDLS and CDR2 YYNGEE. This CDR3 is built from 13 residues. V lost 5 bases, J lost 7 bases, and 13 bases lay in between. DNA of the CDR3: TGTGCCAGCAGTGGTTCTTTGAGTAATGAGCAGTTCTTC. Translated: CASSGSLSNEQFF.

This clone was counted once. This chain links TRBV28 with TRBJ2-7; D possibly uses TRBD1 or TRBD2 (6 bases each). Per the germline V gene, CDR1 is MDHEN and CDR2 is SYDVKM. Trimming removed 11 bases from V and 4 bases from J, with 24 bases in between. The CDR3 contains 15 residues. CDR3 DNA: TGTGCCGCAAGCAATTTGGGGGGCGCAAAGTACGAGCAGTACTTC. Translating it yields CAASNLGGAKYEQYF.

The gene calls are TRBV28 and TRBJ2-5; D is perhaps TRBD2 (7 bases). The tail of the sequence fits TRBJ2-7 better, so the J call may be wrong. The CDR3 loop spans 14 amino acids. CDR1 and CDR2 from the germline V gene are MDHEN and SYDVKM. The CDR3 coding sequence is TGTGCCAGCAGAAAGGGAGGGGGGCCCTACGAGCAGTACTTC. This sequence encodes CASRKGGGPYEQYF.

V usage is TRBV28 and J usage is TRBJ1-5, with D perhaps matching TRBD1 (5 bases). The CDR3 length is 16 residues. From germline, CDR1 is MDHEN and CDR2 SYDVKM. With 7 bases removed from V and 3 bases from J, the gap between germline ends came to 19 bases. The CDR3 spells CASTAGAGSINQPQHF. CDR3 DNA sequence: TGTGCCAGCACGGCCGGGGCAGGGAGTATCAATCAGCCCCAGCATTTT.

The table lists this clone with a count of one. Its ends do not fully match the called genes, so a read error is possible. The V gene is TRBV7-7, the J gene TRBJ2-3; 15 positions match TRBD2. Germline V gene sequence: CDR1 SSHAT, CDR2 FNYEAQ (reference sequence). The CDR3 runs 17 residues. CDR3 in amino acids: CASSLGTSGRLTDTQYF. In DNA, the CDR3 is TGTGCTAGCAGCTTAGGGACTAGCGGGAGGCTCACAGATACGCAGTATTTT.

The V and J genes are TRBV11-1 and TRBJ2-1; no clear D. The germline CDR1 and CDR2 sequences are SGHAT and FQDESV (reference sequence). The CDR3 runs 12 residues. V dropped 1 base and J dropped 9 bases, with 7 bases sitting between them. CDR3 residues: CASSLVQSEQFF. The CDR3 DNA follows: TGTGCCAGCAGCTTAGTTCAGAGTGAGCAGTTCTTC. The whole variable domain, filled in from reference TRBV11-1 and TRBJ2-1, reads EAEVAQSPRYKITEKSQAVAFWCDPISGHATLYWYRQILGQGPELLVQFQDESVVDDSQLPKDRFSAERLKGVDSTLKIQPAELGDSAMYLCASSLVQSEQFFGPGTRLTVL.

The chain is built from TRBV6-1 and TRBJ2-5; 10 bases are a match to TRBD2. With V trimmed by 4 bases and J by 4 bases, 6 bases remained unmatched. This CDR3 region has 15 residues. CDR1 is MNHNS, CDR2 SASEGT, per germline. The CDR3 spells CASSVTSGMAETQYF. CDR3 coding DNA: TGTGCCAGCAGTGTAACTAGCGGGATGGCAGAGACCCAGTACTTC.

The V and J genes are TRBV28 and TRBJ2-3; the D gene is possibly TRBD2 (5 bases). The CDR3 runs 15 residues. CDR1 and CDR2 (germline): MDHEN, SYDVKM. V was pared by 4 bases and J by 2 bases, with 13 bases between. CDR3: CASSSRAELTDTQYF. As DNA, the CDR3 is TGTGCCAGCAGTTCGCGAGCGGAACTCACAGATACGCAGTATTTT. The full variable domain, its missing parts supplied by reference TRBV28 and TRBJ2-3, is DVKVTQSSRYLVKRTGEKVFLECVQDMDHENMFWYRQDPGLGLRLIYFSYDVKMKEKGDIPEGYSVSREKKERFSLILESASTNQTSMYLCASSSRAELTDTQYFGPGTRLTVL.

This chain uses TRBV18 with TRBJ2-3; tentative D call: TRBD2 (6 bases). The CDR3 consists of 13 residues. The V gene's germline CDR1 is KGHSH and CDR2 LQKENI. Trimming removed 5 bases at V and 4 bases at J, with 10 bases between. Written as DNA, the CDR3 is TGTGCCAGCTCAGGAGGGGTAGCAGATACGCAGTATTTT. Translation: CASSGGVADTQYF.

This clone was seen only once. The rearrangement uses TRBV4-2 and TRBJ1-1; 8 bases align to TRBD1. The CDR3 contains 15 residues. CDR1 is LGHNA, CDR2 YNFKEQ, per germline. After removal of 4 bases from V and 1 base from J, the junction contained 5 bases not matched to a gene. CDR3 nucleotides: TGTGCCAGCAGCCCCTGGACAGGGTGGAACACTGAAGCTTTCTTT. Translating gives CASSPWTGWNTEAFF.

The chain recombines TRBV14 with TRBJ2-1; D possibly corresponds to TRBD2 (5 bases). The V gene lost 0 bases and the J gene lost 4 bases, with 10 bases spanning the gap. From germline, CDR1 is SGHDN and CDR2 FVKESK. This CDR3 has 15 amino acids. The CDR3 nucleotides read TGTGCCAGCAGCCAAGATAGGACTCCTTACAATGAGCAGTTCTTC. It yields the protein CASSQDRTPYNEQFF.

The chain uses TRBV2 and TRBJ2-6; no definite D call. Germline CDR1 and CDR2: SNHLY and FYNNEI. Between the trimmed V and J ends, which lost 2 bases and 4 bases, there was a span of 9 bases. The CDR3 has 15 amino acids. CDR3 DNA sequence: TGTGCCAGCAGTGAACTATCTGTCGGGGCCAACGTCCTGACTTTC. Protein: CASSELSVGANVLTF.